Listed here are 12 T cell receptor beta chains from one sample, sequenced in a study of blood T cell repertoires in COVID-19. Assay: immunoSEQ multiplex PCR; the TCRdb copy retains only in-frame clones and omits some. This sample has around 100,000 clones, with roughly 92% found just once. Sequences were obtained from peripheral blood. Every receptor here comes from a man aged 50 or older with active COVID-19.

The chain employs TRBV30 and TRBJ2-5; D ambiguous. The CDR3 runs to 14 residues. Deletions cut 8 bases from V and 5 bases from J, with 21 bases between. Germline V gives CDR1 GTSNPN, CDR2 SVGIG (reference sequence). The CDR3 DNA follows: TGTGCCCGGCGTGATGGGCCCTCTCACGAGACCCAGTACTTC. This encodes CARRDGPSHETQYF.

The V gene is TRBV12-3 or TRBV12-4, the J gene TRBJ1-1; the D gene is possibly TRBD1 (5 bases). V dropped 6 bases and J dropped 1 base, with 9 bases sitting between them. The CDR3 sequence is 13 residues long. DNA for the CDR3: TGTGCCAGCAGCCCGGGGGAGAACACTGAAGCTTTCTTT. Its protein product is CASSPGENTEAFF.

The V and J genes are TRBV2 and TRBJ2-5, with a weak D call TRBD2 (6 bases). The germline gives CDR1 SNHLY, CDR2 FYNNEI. V lost 6 bases and J lost 1, with 12 bases in between. This CDR3 is 14 amino acids long. CDR3 amino acids: CASRYPEGQETQYF. Here the CDR3 DNA reads TGTGCCAGCAGGTATCCGGAGGGCCAAGAGACCCAGTACTTC.

The V call is TRBV15, the J call TRBJ2-5; 8 bases agree with TRBD1. Germline CDR1 and CDR2: LNHNV and YYDKDF (reference sequence). Losses at the gene ends were 6 bases for V and 4 bases for J; bases not matched to a gene: 4. The CDR3 covers 13 residues. CDR3 in amino acids: CATRDRVGETQYF. The CDR3 DNA sequence: TGTGCCACCAGGGACAGGGTGGGAGAGACCCAGTACTTC.

The V call is TRBV29-1, the J call TRBJ1-2; no firm D call. This CDR3 comprises 13 residues. V was shortened by 0 bases and J by 4 bases, with 9 bases between the two germline ends. Germline values: CDR1 SQVTM, CDR2 ANQGSEA. The CDR3, as DNA: TGCAGCGTTGAAGAGGTGGCAGGCTATGGCTACACCTTC. This encodes CSVEEVAGYGYTF.

This clone has just a few counts. CDR3 coding DNA: TGCGCCAGCAGTACAGGGCCGCGACGAGAAGACAATGAGCAGTTCTTC. It translates to CASSTGPRREDNEQFF. The chain employs TRBV5-1 and TRBJ2-1; a possible D gene is TRBD1 (6 bases). This CDR3 comprises 16 residues. Trimming removed 5 bases from V and 5 bases from J, with 20 bases in between. The germline V gene encodes CDR1 SGHRS and CDR2 YFSETQ. Full variable domain (outside the CDR3, taken from reference TRBV5-1 and TRBJ2-1): KAGVTQTPRYLIKTRGQQVTLSCSPISGHRSVSWYQQTPGQGLQFLFEYFSETQRNKGNFPGRFSGRQFSNSRSEMNVSTLELGDSALYLCASSTGPRREDNEQFFGPGTRLTVL.

This clone was observed once. The chain couples TRBV2 to TRBJ1-2; tentatively, D is TRBD1 (6 bases). CDR1 is SNHLY, CDR2 FYNNEI, per germline. CDR3 length equals 13 residues. Trimming cost V 7 bases and J 2 bases, with 11 bases left between them. The CDR3 region is CASNLQGNYGYTF. The CDR3 DNA reads as TGTGCCAGCAACCTCCAGGGGAACTATGGCTACACCTTC.

The chain combines TRBV7-9 with TRBJ1-5; D not certain. CDR1 is SEHNR and CDR2 is FQNEAQ in the germline V gene (reference sequence). CDR3 length equals 14 residues. Trimming stripped 5 bases from V and 5 bases from J, with 13 bases between. CDR3 residues: CASSPAAADQPQHF. The CDR3 nucleotides read TGTGCCAGCAGCCCGGCGGCAGCAGATCAGCCCCAGCATTTT.

The V and J genes are TRBV2 and TRBJ1-4; 9 bases map to TRBD1. Germline assignment: CDR1 SNHLY and CDR2 FYNNEI. With V trimmed by 6 bases and J by 8 bases, 4 bases remained unmatched. This CDR3 has 13 residues. The CDR3 is CASRTGGTEKLFF. The CDR3 nucleotides are TGTGCCAGCAGGACAGGGGGTACAGAAAAACTGTTTTTT.

CDR3 region: CASSITGRRGPHYGYTF. Here the CDR3 DNA reads TGTGCCAGTAGTATAACGGGGCGGAGGGGCCCTCACTATGGCTACACCTTC. The V gene is TRBV19, the J gene TRBJ1-2, with TRBD1 as a possible D gene (5 bases). Looked up from germline, CDR1 is LNHDA and CDR2 is SQIVND (reference sequence). The CDR3 has 17 residues. V shed 2 bases and J shed 3 bases, with 19 bases lying between them.

The CDR3: CASSPPGQGAPGVGGFF. DNA for the CDR3: TGCGCCAGCAGTCCACCGGGACAGGGGGCGCCCGGGGTTGGGGGTTTCTTT. The chain joins TRBV10-1 to TRBJ1-1; the match to TRBD1 covers 12 bases. V was clipped by 5 bases and J by 13 bases; unmatched bases: 20. The CDR3 has 17 residues. CDR1 is WNHNN and CDR2 is SYGVQD in the germline V gene (reference sequence).

The rearrangement uses TRBV5-6 and TRBJ2-1; D gene uncertain. This CDR3 has 12 residues. V dropped 2 bases and J dropped 8 bases, with 8 bases sitting between them. Germline V gene data show CDR1 as SGHDT and CDR2 as YYEEEE. The CDR3 region has the DNA TGTGCCAGCAGCTTCCAGAGGTATGAGCAGTTCTTC. It is translated as CASSFQRYEQFF.